The sequence of this T cell receptor beta chain was determined in a study of vaccination and CD4 T cells after COVID-19. For the study at large: Post-COVID specimens were obtained a median 101 days after diagnosis (range 35 to 161).

Germline V gene data show CDR1 as KGHSH and CDR2 as LQKENI. The V gene lost 4 bases and the J gene lost 4 bases, with 10 bases spanning the gap. This CDR3 has 13 amino acids. The Oncomine TCR Beta short-read assay was applied to DNA of cultured CD4+ T cells. The template was genomic DNA from cultured CD4+ T cells. From the PCR reads, TCRdb called clonotypes with MiXCR, one entry per CDR3 protein. This table holds 10,000 or so distinct CDR3 sequences, 51% found once. On this clonotype itself: Antigen: not known.

The treatment is: roughly 10-day PBMC culture with coronavirus spike peptide pools or control peptides (ViraFEST assay). After about ten days of culture, CD4+ T cells were negatively selected. The sequenced sample consisted of CD4+ T cells from blood, cultured in vitro. This receptor was taken from a human donor who had recovered from COVID-19. This chain connects TRBV18 to TRBJ2-5, with D possibly matching TRBD1 (5 bases). This CDR3 is CASSHRSPETQYF. CDR3 bases: TGTGCCAGCTCACACAGGTCCCCAGAGACCCAGTACTTC.